The rows below give T cell receptor beta chains drawn from one sample of a study of cytomegalovirus exposure and HLA in healthy donors. The table came from immunoSEQ multiplex PCR; TCRdb's copy has only in-frame clones and leaves some out. Of around 120,000 clones listed, 80% are singletons. The sample taken for sequencing was PBMCs. The receptors derive from a female donor in good health and CMV-seropositive. Both conserved end residues are trimmed from each CDR3.

TRBV5-4	TRBJ1-5	ASSLGQGSQPQH
TRBV15	TRBJ1-6	ATSRTGQGNYNSPLH
TRBV19	TRBJ1-2	ASSGGRRYGYT
TRBV19	TRBJ2-1	ASSISGGGSYHEQF
TRBV5-1	TRBJ2-5	ASSPGFSGGQETQY
TRBV7-2	TRBJ1-5	ASSLGQHNQPQH
TRBV30	TRBJ2-2	AWSVGTGIAGELF
TRBV9	TRBJ2-6	ASSVAPSSSGANVLT
TRBV6-1	TRBJ2-1	AITSGVANNEQF
TRBV18	TRBJ1-1	ASSPESGQRNTEAF
TRBV5-1	TRBJ1-1	ASSADRGAEAF
TRBV2	TRBJ2-6	AIGQETGANVLT
TRBV7-8	TRBJ1-5	ASSPTGRDQPQH